The 27 T cell receptor beta chains in this list originate from one sample, sequenced in a study of T cells in Graves' hyperthyroidism and ophthalmopathy (dated by TCRdb to the late 2010s). The library relied on multiplex PCR. The listed sequencing device is Illumina HiSeq 2000. TCR beta CDR3 regions were amplified from RNA transcripts. For the first round of RT-PCR on the TCR CDR3, the HTBI primer set was used together with the Qiagen OneStep RT-PCR kit. The public reads were quality trimmed at Q25 with fastp and then assembled into clones with MiXCR by TCRdb, keeping productive beta chains. Each entry merges the rows of one CDR3 protein and shows their most common DNA and genes. This sample is represented by 470,000 or so distinct CDR3 sequences; less than 25% of them were singletons. Of the sample, around a quarter is held by the ten largest clones. The specimen was blood. The source of these receptors is a man aged 18 to 30 with Graves' hyperthyroidism.

The chain has TRBV7-6 and TRBJ2-7; no firm D call. Germline assignment: CDR1 SGHVS and CDR2 FNYEAQ. Trimming took 5 bases from V and 2 from J, leaving 16 bases between them. The CDR3 has 15 residues. The CDR3 region is CASSPVIGGPYEQYF. The CDR3 coding sequence is TGTGCCAGCAGCCCAGTGATTGGTGGACCCTACGAGCAGTACTTC.

The chain employs TRBV7-8 and TRBJ2-7; the D is unclear. V was shortened by 5 bases and J by 1 base, with 15 bases between the two germline ends. This CDR3 is built from 15 residues. CDR1 SGHVS and CDR2 FQNEAQ come from the germline V gene. CDR3 amino acids: CASSIKTGRSYEQYF. The DNA for the CDR3 is TGTGCCAGCAGCATCAAAACCGGACGGTCCTACGAGCAGTACTTC.

The CDR3 reads CASSPPGQGLTYTF. For the CDR3, the DNA is TGTGCCAGCTCACCCCCGGGACAGGGCCTCACCTACACCTTC. The V and J genes are TRBV18 and TRBJ1-2, with 9 bases that match TRBD1. The V gene end was trimmed by 3 bases and the J gene end by 10 bases; junction bases not matched to a gene: 9. The CDR3 covers 14 residues. The V gene's germline CDR1 is KGHSH and CDR2 LQKENI. The entire variable domain, with the rest obtained from reference TRBV18 and TRBJ1-2, is as follows: NAGVMQNPRHLVRRRGQEARLRCSPMKGHSHVYWYRQLPEEGLKFMVYLQKENIIDESGMPKERFSAEFPKEGPSILRIQQVVRGDSAAYFCASSPPGQGLTYTFGSGTRLTVV.

The CDR3 DNA follows: TGTGCCAGCAGCTTTTACAGTAACTATGGCTACACCTTC. Protein product: CASSFYSNYGYTF. The chain employs TRBV7-2 and TRBJ1-2; D ambiguous. The ends were cut back, 3 bases at V and 1 base at J, with 6 bases in the middle. Per germline, CDR1 SGHTA and CDR2 FQGNSA. The CDR3 length is 13 residues.

This clonotype was observed many times. The rearrangement joins TRBV10-3 to TRBJ2-4; TRBD2 might be the D (6 bases). With 0 bases removed from V and 5 bases from J, the gap between germline ends came to 14 bases. In germline, CDR1 is ENHRY, CDR2 SYGVKD. The CDR3 covers 16 residues. CDR3 DNA: TGTGCCATCAGTGAGTCGAACCCGACTAGAGAAAACATTCAGTACTTC. Its protein product is CAISESNPTRENIQYF.

This clonotype appeared many times. In DNA form, the CDR3 reads TGTGCCAGCCTGGATTACACTAATAGCAATCAGCCCCAGCATTTT. This translates into CASLDYTNSNQPQHF. The chain combines TRBV7-9 with TRBJ1-5; D remains unclear. The V and J ends lost 8 bases and 0 bases respectively, with 14 bases between them. This CDR3 region has 15 residues. Germline V gene data show CDR1 as SEHNR and CDR2 as FQNEAQ (reference sequence).

There are a few counts of this clonotype. The rearrangement joins TRBV20-1 to TRBJ1-5, with 9 bases fitting TRBD1. Germline loops: CDR1 DFQATT, CDR2 SNEGSKA (reference sequence). Trimming took 5 bases from V and 4 from J; bases not matched to a gene: 12. The CDR3 consists of 16 residues. The CDR3 region is CSAGRPGTGKNQPQHF. The CDR3 DNA reads as TGCAGTGCTGGAAGACCCGGGACAGGGAAGAATCAGCCCCAGCATTTT.

The chain has TRBV5-1 and TRBJ1-2; the D is unclear. This CDR3 comprises 16 residues. Trimming took off 1 base at V and 7 bases at J, with 20 bases between the two ends. Germline V gene data show CDR1 as SGHRS and CDR2 as YFSETQ. The CDR3 bases are TGCGCCAGCAGCTTGACTCCGTTCTCATTAGGTGGTGGCTACACCTTC. Its translation is CASSLTPFSLGGGYTF.

This rearrangement joins TRBV6-1 to TRBJ2-5; the match to TRBD2 covers 11 bases. Germline V gene lookup returns CDR1 MNHNS and CDR2 SASEGT. The CDR3 spans 18 residues. Losses at the gene ends were 1 base for V and 2 bases for J; bases not matched to a gene: 9. The CDR3 DNA sequence: TGTGCCAGCAGTGAAGTTACTAGCGGGGGCCGTGAACAAGAGACCCAGTACTTC. It yields the protein CASSEVTSGGREQETQYF.

This clonotype was counted ten times or more. The chain carries TRBV2 and TRBJ1-5; D is perhaps TRBD1 (5 bases). V was clipped by 3 bases and J by 9 bases, with 15 bases between them. The CDR3 is 14 amino acids. CDR1 is SNHLY, CDR2 FYNNEI, per germline. The CDR3 DNA follows: TGTGCCAGCAGTGATCAGGGTCGACACCCGCCCCAGCATTTT. Translation gives CASSDQGRHPPQHF.

This clonotype was counted at least ten times. The gene calls are TRBV6-1 and TRBJ2-2; perhaps TRBD1 as D (6 bases). The CDR3 spans 15 residues. The V end lost 5 bases, the J end lost 4 bases, and 14 bases lay between the germline ends. Germline V lookup: CDR1 MNHNS, CDR2 SASEGT. The CDR3: CASSQTRQVTGELFF. The CDR3, as DNA: TGTGCCAGCAGTCAAACGAGACAGGTCACCGGGGAGCTGTTTTTT.

This clonotype was observed a handful of times. The rearrangement links TRBV2 to TRBJ2-7, with 9 bases that match TRBD1. In germline, CDR1 is SNHLY, CDR2 FYNNEI. V shed 9 bases and J 6 bases; nucleotides not matched to a gene: 18. The CDR3 has 16 amino acids. Here the CDR3 DNA reads TGTGCCAGGGCGAGCAAGGGACAGGGTGTTCCCTTCGAGCAGTACTTC. It is translated as CARASKGQGVPFEQYF.

This clonotype was detected a few times. The chain uses TRBV12-3 or TRBV12-4 and TRBJ2-7, with 11 bases lining up with TRBD1. V was pared by 7 bases and J by 0 bases, with 8 bases of the junction left unmatched. This CDR3 spans 16 amino acids. DNA of the CDR3: TGTGCCAGCAAATTCCCGGGACAGGGGGACTCCTACGAGCAGTACTTC. The encoded protein is CASKFPGQGDSYEQYF.

This clonotype was detected many times. The chain recombines TRBV6-1 with TRBJ2-4, with TRBD1 identical over 8 bases. The V gene's germline CDR1 is MNHNS and CDR2 SASEGT. With 0 bases clipped from V and 2 bases from J, the junction kept 3 bases outside the gene matches. This CDR3 contains 16 residues. CDR3 sequence reads: CASSEAHRGTKNIQYF. For the CDR3, the DNA is TGTGCCAGCAGTGAAGCACACAGGGGGACCAAAAACATTCAGTACTTC.

V usage is TRBV6-1 and J usage is TRBJ1-1, with a weak D call TRBD1 (6 bases). The V and J ends lost 6 bases and 5 bases respectively, with 16 bases between them. Per the germline V gene, CDR1 is MNHNS and CDR2 is SASEGT. The CDR3 runs 14 residues. CDR3 region: CASRIQGGGTEAFF. The CDR3 bases are TGTGCCAGCAGGATACAGGGAGGGGGAACTGAAGCTTTCTTT.

The chain couples TRBV11-2 to TRBJ2-7, with TRBD2 identical over 8 bases. CDR1 is SGHAT and CDR2 is FQNNGV in the germline V gene. The CDR3 has 17 residues. Losses at the gene ends were 3 bases for V and 5 bases for J; bases not matched to a gene: 15. CDR3 amino acids: CASSFVSPREGLHEQYF. CDR3 bases: TGTGCCAGCAGCTTTGTATCTCCTCGGGAGGGGCTCCACGAGCAGTACTTC.

The chain joins TRBV12-3 or TRBV12-4 to TRBJ1-1; D is unresolved. Trimming stripped 9 bases from V and 5 bases from J, with 7 bases between. The CDR3 covers 10 residues. This CDR3 is CASPRTEAFF. The CDR3 DNA sequence: TGTGCCAGTCCCCGGACTGAAGCTTTCTTT.

Concerning this clonotype itself: At one of its ends the junction is not consistent with the germline gene, which may arise from a read error. The chain employs TRBV5-8 and TRBJ2-7; D might be TRBD1 or TRBD2, each matching 5 bases. This CDR3 has 14 residues. The germline CDR1 and CDR2 sequences are SGHTS and YDEGEE. This CDR3 reads CASSSWDGAYEQYF. Written as DNA, the CDR3 is TGCGCCAGCAGCTCCTGGGACGGCGCCTACGAGCAGTACTTC.

With regard to this clonotype: This may arise from a read error, as a much more abundant clone is one base away. V usage is TRBV5-6 and J usage is TRBJ2-5; no definite D call. The V and J ends lost 3 bases and 5 bases respectively, with 11 bases between them. Germline V lookup: CDR1 SGHDT, CDR2 YYEEEE. The CDR3 covers 13 residues. As DNA, the CDR3 is TGTGCCAGCAGCTCTCCCTACCCGGAGACCCAGTACTTC. Its translation: CASSSPYPETQYF.

The chain links TRBV28 to TRBJ1-1; 9 positions match TRBD1. The CDR3 is made up of 16 amino acids. CDR1 and CDR2 (germline): MDHEN, SYDVKM. With 4 bases clipped from V and 4 bases from J, the junction kept 10 bases outside the gene matches. The CDR3 nucleotides read TGTGCCAGCAGTTCGCCGAGGACAGGGGTTGGCACTGAAGCTTTCTTT. It is translated as CASSSPRTGVGTEAFF.

This clonotype was counted ten times or more. This chain uses TRBV2 with TRBJ1-2; no reliable D call. CDR3 length: 13 amino acids. The V and J ends lost 6 bases and 4 bases respectively, with 12 bases between them. Per the germline V gene, CDR1 is SNHLY and CDR2 is FYNNEI. The CDR3 DNA reads as TGTGCCAGCAGCGGCCAGCGTGCCTATGGCTACACCTTC. Amino acid sequence: CASSGQRAYGYTF.

This clonotype was counted many times. J is TRBJ1-1 and V is TRBV28; D perhaps matches TRBD1 (6 bases). Trimming took 7 bases from V and 0 from J, leaving 12 bases between them. CDR1 is MDHEN, CDR2 SYDVKM, per germline. The CDR3 sequence is 14 residues long. CDR3 loop: CASKPRGLNTEAFF. CDR3 bases: TGTGCCAGCAAGCCCAGGGGATTGAACACTGAAGCTTTCTTT.

This clonotype was recorded many times. The V gene is TRBV20-1, the J gene TRBJ2-7, with 11 nucleotides matching TRBD2. Per germline, CDR1 DFQATT and CDR2 SNEGSKA (reference sequence). V lost 3 bases and J lost 3; bases outside the gene matches: 4. This CDR3 has 14 residues. In DNA form, the CDR3 reads TGCAGTGCTAGGCGGGGACTAGCGGTCTACGAGCAGTACTTC. Its translation is CSARRGLAVYEQYF.

This clonotype was counted at least ten times. The chain employs TRBV6-5 and TRBJ2-7, with 7 bases aligning to TRBD2. Germline V gene sequence: CDR1 MNHEY, CDR2 SVGAGI. The CDR3 has 13 amino acids. The V and J ends lost 8 bases and 4 bases, in that order; junction bases with no gene match: 8. CDR3 loop: CASERRLAYEQYF. CDR3 sequence (DNA): TGTGCCAGCGAAAGGAGACTAGCTTACGAGCAGTACTTC.

The V call is TRBV6-1, the J call TRBJ2-2; D gene uncertain. Germline values: CDR1 MNHNS, CDR2 SASEGT. V lost 9 bases to trimming and J lost 1 base, with 9 bases between them. The CDR3 is made up of 13 amino acids. The CDR3: CASLSLNTGELFF. CDR3 DNA sequence: TGTGCCAGTCTCTCACTGAACACCGGGGAGCTGTTTTTT.

This sequence joins TRBV6-1 and TRBJ1-6; TRBD1 might be the D (5 bases). Per germline, CDR1 MNHNS and CDR2 SASEGT. The germline V and J ends were trimmed by 6 bases and 12 bases, with 15 bases remaining between them. The CDR3 has 13 residues. Written as DNA, the CDR3 is TGTGCCAGCAGCGGAGACCCGAGGGGACCCCTCCACTTT. Amino acid sequence: CASSGDPRGPLHF.

This clonotype was recorded many times. The J gene is TRBJ2-7, the V gene TRBV5-1, with no clear D. This CDR3 contains 13 residues. V was pared by 0 bases and J by 7 bases, with 11 bases between. Looked up from germline, CDR1 is SGHRS and CDR2 is YFSETQ. CDR3 sequence (DNA): TGCGCCAGCAGCTTGGAAGCCGACTTTGAGCAGTACTTC. Protein product: CASSLEADFEQYF.